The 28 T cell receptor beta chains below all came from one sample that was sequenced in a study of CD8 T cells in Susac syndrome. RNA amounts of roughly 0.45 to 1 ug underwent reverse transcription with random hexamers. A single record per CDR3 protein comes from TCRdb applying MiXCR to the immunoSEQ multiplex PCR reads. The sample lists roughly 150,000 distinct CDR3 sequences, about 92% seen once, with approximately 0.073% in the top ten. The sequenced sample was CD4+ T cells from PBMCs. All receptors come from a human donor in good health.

In DNA form, the CDR3 reads TGTGCCAGCAGCAGGGCCGGGACAGGGGGAGGCGAGCAGTACTTC. This codes for CASSRAGTGGGEQYF. The J gene is TRBJ2-7, the V gene TRBV7-2; 11 positions match TRBD1. Per germline, CDR1 SGHTA and CDR2 FQGNSA. The CDR3 sequence is 15 residues long. Trimming removed 5 bases from V and 6 bases from J; junction bases left unmatched: 9.

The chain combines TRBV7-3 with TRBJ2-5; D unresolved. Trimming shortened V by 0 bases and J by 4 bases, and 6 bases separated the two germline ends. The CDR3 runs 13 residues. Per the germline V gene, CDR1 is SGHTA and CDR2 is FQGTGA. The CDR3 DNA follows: TGTGCCAGCAGCTTAACCCCAGGAGAGACCCAGTACTTC. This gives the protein CASSLTPGETQYF. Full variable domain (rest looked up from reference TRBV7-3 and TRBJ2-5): GAGVSQTPSNKVTEKGKYVELRCDPISGHTALYWYRQSLGQGPEFLIYFQGTGAADDSGLPNDRFFAVRPEGSVSTLKIQRTERGDSAVYLCASSLTPGETQYFGPGTRLLVL.

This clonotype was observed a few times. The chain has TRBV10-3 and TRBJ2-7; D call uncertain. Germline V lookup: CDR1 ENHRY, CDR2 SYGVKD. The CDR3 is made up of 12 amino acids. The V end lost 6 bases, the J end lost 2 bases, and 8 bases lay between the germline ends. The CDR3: CAISQYTYEQYF. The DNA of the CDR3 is TGTGCCATCAGCCAGTACACCTACGAGCAGTACTTC.

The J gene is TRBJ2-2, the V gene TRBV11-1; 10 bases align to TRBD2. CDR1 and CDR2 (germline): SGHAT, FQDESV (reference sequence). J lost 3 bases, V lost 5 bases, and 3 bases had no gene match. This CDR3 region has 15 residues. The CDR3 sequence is CASSALAGHTGELFF. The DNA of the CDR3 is TGTGCCAGCAGCGCACTAGCGGGGCACACCGGGGAGCTGTTTTTT.

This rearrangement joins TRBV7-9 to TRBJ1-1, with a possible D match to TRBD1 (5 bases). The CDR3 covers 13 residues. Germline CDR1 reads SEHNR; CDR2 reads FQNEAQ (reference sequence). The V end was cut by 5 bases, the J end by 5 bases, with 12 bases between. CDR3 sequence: CASSPQGETEAFF. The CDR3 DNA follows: TGTGCCAGCAGCCCCCAGGGTGAAACTGAAGCTTTCTTT.

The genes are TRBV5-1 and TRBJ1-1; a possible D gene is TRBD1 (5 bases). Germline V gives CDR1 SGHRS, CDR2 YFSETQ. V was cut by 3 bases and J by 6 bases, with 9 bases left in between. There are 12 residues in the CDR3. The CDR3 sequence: CASSSTGPEAFF. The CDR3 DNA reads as TGCGCCAGCAGCTCCACAGGTCCTGAAGCTTTCTTT. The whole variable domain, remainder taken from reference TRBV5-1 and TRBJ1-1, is KAGVTQTPRYLIKTRGQQVTLSCSPISGHRSVSWYQQTPGQGLQFLFEYFSETQRNKGNFPGRFSGRQFSNSRSEMNVSTLELGDSALYLCASSSTGPEAFFGQGTRLTVV.

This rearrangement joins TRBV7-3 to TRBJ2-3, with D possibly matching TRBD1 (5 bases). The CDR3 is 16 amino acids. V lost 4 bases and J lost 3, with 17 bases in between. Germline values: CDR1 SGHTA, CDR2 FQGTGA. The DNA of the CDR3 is TGTGCCAGCAGCTCCTCAGGGATTGGATTGACAGATACGCAGTATTTT. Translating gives CASSSSGIGLTDTQYF.

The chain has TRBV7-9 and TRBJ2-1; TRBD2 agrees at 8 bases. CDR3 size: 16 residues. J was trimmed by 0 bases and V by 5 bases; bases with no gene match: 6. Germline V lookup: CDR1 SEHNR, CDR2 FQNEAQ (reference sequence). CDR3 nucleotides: TGTGCCAGCAGCCTGGGACTAGGGGGCTCCTACAATGAGCAGTTCTTC. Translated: CASSLGLGGSYNEQFF.

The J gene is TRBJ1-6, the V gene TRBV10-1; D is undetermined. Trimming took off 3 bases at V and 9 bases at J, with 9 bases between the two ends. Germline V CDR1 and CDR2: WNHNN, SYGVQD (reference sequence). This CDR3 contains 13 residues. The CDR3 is CASSDIGGSPLHF. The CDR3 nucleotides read TGCGCCAGCAGTGACATAGGTGGTTCACCCCTCCACTTT.

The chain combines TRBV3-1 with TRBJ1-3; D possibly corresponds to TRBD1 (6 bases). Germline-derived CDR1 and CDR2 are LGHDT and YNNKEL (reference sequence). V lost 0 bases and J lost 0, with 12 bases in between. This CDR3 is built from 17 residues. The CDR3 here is CASSQDWGDNSGNTIYF. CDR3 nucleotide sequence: TGTGCCAGCAGCCAAGATTGGGGGGACAACTCTGGAAACACCATATATTTT.

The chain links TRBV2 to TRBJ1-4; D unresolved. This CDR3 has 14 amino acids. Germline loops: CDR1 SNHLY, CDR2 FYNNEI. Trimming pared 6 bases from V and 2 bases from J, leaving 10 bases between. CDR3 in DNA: TGTGCCAGCAGAACGTCGTTCACTAATGAAAAACTGTTTTTT. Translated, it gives CASRTSFTNEKLFF.

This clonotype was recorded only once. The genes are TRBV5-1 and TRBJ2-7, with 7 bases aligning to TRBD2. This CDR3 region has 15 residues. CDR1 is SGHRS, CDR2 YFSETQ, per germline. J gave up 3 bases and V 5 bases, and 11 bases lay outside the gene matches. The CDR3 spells CASRKGSGNYYEQYF. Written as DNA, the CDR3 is TGCGCCAGCAGGAAAGGGAGCGGGAACTACTACGAGCAGTACTTC.

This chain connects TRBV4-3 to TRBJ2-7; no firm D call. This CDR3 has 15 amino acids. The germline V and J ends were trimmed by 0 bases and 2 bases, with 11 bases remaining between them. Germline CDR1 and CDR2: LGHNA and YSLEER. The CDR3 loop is CASSQDKAPPYEQYF. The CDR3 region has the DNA TGCGCCAGCAGCCAAGACAAGGCGCCTCCCTACGAGCAGTACTTC.

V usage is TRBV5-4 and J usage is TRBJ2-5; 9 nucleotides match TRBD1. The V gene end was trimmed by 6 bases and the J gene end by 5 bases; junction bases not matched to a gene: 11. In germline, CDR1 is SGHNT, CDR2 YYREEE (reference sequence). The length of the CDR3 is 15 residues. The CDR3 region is CASIKGQGIEETQYF. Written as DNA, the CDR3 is TGTGCCAGCATCAAAGGACAGGGGATCGAGGAGACCCAGTACTTC.

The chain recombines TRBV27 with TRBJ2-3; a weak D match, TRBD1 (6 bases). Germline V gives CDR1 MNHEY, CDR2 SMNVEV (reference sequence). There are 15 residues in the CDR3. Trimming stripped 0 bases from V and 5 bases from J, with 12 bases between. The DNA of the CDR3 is TGTGCCAGCAGTTTATCGTGGCAGGGGCTAGATACGCAGTATTTT. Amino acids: CASSLSWQGLDTQYF.

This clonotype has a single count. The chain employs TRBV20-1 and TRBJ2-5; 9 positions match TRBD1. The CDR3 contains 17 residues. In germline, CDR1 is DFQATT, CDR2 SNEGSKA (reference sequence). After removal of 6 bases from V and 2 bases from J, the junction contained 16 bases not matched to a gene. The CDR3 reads CSADLFYGTGQQETQYF. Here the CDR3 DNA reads TGCAGTGCCGATTTGTTTTACGGGACAGGGCAACAAGAGACCCAGTACTTC.

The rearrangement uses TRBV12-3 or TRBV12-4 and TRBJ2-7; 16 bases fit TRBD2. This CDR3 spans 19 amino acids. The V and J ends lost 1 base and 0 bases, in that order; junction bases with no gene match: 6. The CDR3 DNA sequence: TGTGCCAGCAGTTTAGGTCCGGGACTAGCGGGAGGGCACTCCTACGAGCAGTACTTC. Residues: CASSLGPGLAGGHSYEQYF.

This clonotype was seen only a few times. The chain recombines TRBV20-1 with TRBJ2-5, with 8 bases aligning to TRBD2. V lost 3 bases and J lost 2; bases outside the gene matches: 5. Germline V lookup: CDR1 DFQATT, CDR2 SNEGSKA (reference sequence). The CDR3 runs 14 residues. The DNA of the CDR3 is TGCAGTGCTAGGCCCGGGGGGGAACAAGAGACCCAGTACTTC. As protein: CSARPGGEQETQYF.

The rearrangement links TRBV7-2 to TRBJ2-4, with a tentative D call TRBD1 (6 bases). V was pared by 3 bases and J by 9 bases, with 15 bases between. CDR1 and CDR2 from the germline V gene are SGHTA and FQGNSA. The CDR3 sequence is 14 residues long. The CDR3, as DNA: TGTGCCAGCAGCTTTTCTGGGGGCGTAAGCATTCAGTACTTC. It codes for CASSFSGGVSIQYF.

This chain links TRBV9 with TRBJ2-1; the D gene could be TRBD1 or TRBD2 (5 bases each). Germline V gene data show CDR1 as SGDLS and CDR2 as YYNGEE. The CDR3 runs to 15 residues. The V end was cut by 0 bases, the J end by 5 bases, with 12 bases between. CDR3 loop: CASSVVGTSNNEQFF. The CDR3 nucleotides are TGTGCCAGCAGCGTAGTGGGGACCTCTAACAATGAGCAGTTCTTC.

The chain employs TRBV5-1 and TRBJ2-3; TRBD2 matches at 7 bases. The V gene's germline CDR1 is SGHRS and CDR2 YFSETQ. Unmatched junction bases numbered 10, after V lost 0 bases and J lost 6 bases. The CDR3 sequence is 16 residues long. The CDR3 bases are TGCGCCAGCAGCTTGGCCCCAGCGGGGACCGGGGATACGCAGTATTTT. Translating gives CASSLAPAGTGDTQYF. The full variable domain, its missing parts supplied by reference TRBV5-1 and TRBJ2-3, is KAGVTQTPRYLIKTRGQQVTLSCSPISGHRSVSWYQQTPGQGLQFLFEYFSETQRNKGNFPGRFSGRQFSNSRSEMNVSTLELGDSALYLCASSLAPAGTGDTQYFGPGTRLTVL.

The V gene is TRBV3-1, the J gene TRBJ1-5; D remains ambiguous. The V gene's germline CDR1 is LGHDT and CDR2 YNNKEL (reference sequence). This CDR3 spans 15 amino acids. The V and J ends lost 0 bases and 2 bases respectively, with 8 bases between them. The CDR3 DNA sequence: TGTGCCAGCAGCCAAGATAGTCAGGGCAATCAGCCCCAGCATTTT. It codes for CASSQDSQGNQPQHF.

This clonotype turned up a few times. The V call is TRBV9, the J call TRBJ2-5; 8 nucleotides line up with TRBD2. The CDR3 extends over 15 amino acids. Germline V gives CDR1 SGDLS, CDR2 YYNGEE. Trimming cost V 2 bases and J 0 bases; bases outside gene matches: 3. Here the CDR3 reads CASSVGGGYQETQYF. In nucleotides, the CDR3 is TGTGCCAGCAGCGTCGGCGGGGGGTACCAAGAGACCCAGTACTTC.

The CDR3 sequence: CASSQTGTEGGYTF. The DNA for the CDR3 is TGTGCCAGCAGCCAAACCGGGACAGAAGGTGGCTACACCTTC. The rearrangement uses TRBV12-3 or TRBV12-4 and TRBJ1-2; 7 bases are a match to TRBD1. Trimming at V came to 6 bases and at J to 7 bases, leaving 11 bases not matched to a gene. The length of the CDR3 is 14 residues.

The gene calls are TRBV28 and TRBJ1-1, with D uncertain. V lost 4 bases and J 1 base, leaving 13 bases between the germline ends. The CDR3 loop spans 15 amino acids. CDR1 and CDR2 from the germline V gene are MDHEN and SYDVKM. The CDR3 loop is CASSSSSAANTEAFF. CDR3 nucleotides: TGTGCCAGCAGTTCGAGCAGCGCGGCGAACACTGAAGCTTTCTTT.

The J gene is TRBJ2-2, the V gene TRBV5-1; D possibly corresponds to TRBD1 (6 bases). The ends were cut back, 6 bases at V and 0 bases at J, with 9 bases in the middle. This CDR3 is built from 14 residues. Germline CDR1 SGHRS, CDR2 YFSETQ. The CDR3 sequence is CASNRASNTGELFF. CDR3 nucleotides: TGCGCCAGCAACAGGGCCTCGAACACCGGGGAGCTGTTTTTT.

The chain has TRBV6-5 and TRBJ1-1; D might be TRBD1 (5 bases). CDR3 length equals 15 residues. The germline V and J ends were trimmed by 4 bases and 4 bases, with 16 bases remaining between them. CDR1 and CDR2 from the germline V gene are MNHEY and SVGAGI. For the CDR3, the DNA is TGTGCCAGCAGTTCCCCCGCCACGGGGGGCACTGAAGCTTTCTTT. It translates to CASSSPATGGTEAFF.

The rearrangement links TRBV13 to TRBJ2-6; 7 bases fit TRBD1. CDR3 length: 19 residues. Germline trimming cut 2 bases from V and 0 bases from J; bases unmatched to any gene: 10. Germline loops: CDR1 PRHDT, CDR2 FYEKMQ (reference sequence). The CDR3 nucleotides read TGTGCCAGCAGCTTAAGGGGGCTTCCTGGGGCCTCTGGGGCCAACGTCCTGACTTTC. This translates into CASSLRGLPGASGANVLTF.